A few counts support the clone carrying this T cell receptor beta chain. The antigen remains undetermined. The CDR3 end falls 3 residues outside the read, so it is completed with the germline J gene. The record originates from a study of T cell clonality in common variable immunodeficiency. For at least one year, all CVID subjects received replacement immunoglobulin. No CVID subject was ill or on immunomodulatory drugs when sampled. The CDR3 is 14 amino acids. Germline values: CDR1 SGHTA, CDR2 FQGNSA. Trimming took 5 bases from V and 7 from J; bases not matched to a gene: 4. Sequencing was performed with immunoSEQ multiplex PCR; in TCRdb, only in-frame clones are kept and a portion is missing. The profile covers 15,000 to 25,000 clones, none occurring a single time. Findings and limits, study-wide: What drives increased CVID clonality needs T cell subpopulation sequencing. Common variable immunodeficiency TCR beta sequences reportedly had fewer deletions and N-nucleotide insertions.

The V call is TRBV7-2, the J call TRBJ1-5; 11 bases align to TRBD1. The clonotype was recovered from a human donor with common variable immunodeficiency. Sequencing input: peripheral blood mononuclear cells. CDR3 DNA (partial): TGTGCCAGCAGCCGGACAGGGGGCCGGCAGCCC. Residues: CASSRTGGRQP. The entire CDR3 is CASSRTGGRQPQHF.